The entry below gives a single T cell receptor (beta chain) sequence along with its context. This entry comes from a study of blood T cell repertoires in COVID-19. Turning to the study itself: Acute and convalescent COVID-19 specimens originated in the United States, Italy and Spain. T cells, B-cell-depleted T cells, or PBMCs supplied cDNA or gDNA.

Under the authors' procedure: Estimation of nucleated cell counts was performed using reference gene primer amplification. Profiled with immunoSEQ multiplex PCR; TCRdb holds only in-frame clones, not every one. D and trimming come from the DNA, and the V and J calls and clone size come from that table. The sample records about 130,000 clones, 70% to 90% being singletons. CDR1 is MDHEN, CDR2 SYDVKM, per germline. The CDR3 has 15 amino acids. The V gene end was trimmed by 7 bases and the J gene end by 4 bases; junction bases not matched to a gene: 9. The sequence derives from a man in his 70s with active COVID-19. The V gene is TRBV28, the J gene TRBJ2-1; 8 bases align to TRBD1. Sequences were obtained from peripheral blood. The CDR3 DNA follows: TGTGCCAGCACCCCCCGGACAGGGAGATACAATGAGCAGTTCTTC. This gives the protein CASTPRTGRYNEQFF.